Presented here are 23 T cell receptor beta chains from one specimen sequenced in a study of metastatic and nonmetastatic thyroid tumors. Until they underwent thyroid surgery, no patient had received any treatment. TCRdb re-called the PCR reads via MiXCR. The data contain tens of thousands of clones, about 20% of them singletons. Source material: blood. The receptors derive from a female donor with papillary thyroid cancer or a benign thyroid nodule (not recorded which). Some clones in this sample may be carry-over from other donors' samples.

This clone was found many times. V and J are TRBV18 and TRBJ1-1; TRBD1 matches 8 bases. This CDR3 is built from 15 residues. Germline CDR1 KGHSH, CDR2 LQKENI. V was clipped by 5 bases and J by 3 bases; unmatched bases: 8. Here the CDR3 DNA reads TGTGCCAGCTCAACCGACAGGGGCAAACACACTGAAGCTTTCTTT. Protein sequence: CASSTDRGKHTEAFF.

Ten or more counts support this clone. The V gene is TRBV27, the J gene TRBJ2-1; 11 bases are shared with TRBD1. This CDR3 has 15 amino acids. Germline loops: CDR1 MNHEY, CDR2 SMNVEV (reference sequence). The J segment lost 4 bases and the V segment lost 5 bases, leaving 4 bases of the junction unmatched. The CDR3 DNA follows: TGTGCCAGCAGTCATCGGGACAGGGGGTACAATGAGCAGTTCTTC. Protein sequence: CASSHRDRGYNEQFF.

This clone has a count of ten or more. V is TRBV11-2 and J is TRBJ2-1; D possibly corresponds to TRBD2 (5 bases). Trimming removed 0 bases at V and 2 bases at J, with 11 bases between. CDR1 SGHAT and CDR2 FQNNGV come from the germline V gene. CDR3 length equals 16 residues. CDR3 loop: CASSLEIGITYNEQFF. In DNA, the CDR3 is TGTGCCAGCAGCTTAGAGATCGGGATTACCTACAATGAGCAGTTCTTC. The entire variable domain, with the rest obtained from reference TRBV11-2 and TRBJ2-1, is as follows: EAGVAQSPRYKIIEKRQSVAFWCNPISGHATLYWYQQILGQGPKLLIQFQNNGVVDDSQLPKDRFSAERLKGVDSTLKIQPAKLEDSAVYLCASSLEIGITYNEQFFGPGTRLTVL.

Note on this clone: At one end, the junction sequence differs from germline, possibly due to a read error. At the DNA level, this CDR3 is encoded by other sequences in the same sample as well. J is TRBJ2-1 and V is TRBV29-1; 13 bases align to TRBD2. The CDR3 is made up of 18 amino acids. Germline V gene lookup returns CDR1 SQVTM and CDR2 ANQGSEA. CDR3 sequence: CSVVYARLAGGTYNEQFF. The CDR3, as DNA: TGTAGCGTTGTATACGCCAGACTAGCGGGAGGCACATACAATGAGCAGTTCTTC.

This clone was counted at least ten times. The CDR3, as DNA: TGTGCCAGCAGCCAAGTTAACAATGAGCAGTTCTTC. Amino acid sequence: CASSQVNNEQFF. The chain couples TRBV3-1 to TRBJ2-1, with unresolved D. CDR3 length: 12 residues. Germline V lookup: CDR1 LGHDT, CDR2 YNNKEL (reference sequence). The V gene lost 1 base and the J gene lost 5 bases, with 3 bases spanning the gap.

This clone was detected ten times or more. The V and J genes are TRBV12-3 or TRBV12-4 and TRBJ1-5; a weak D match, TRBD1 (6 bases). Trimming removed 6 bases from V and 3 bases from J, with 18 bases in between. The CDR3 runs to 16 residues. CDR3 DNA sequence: TGTGCCAGCAGACGGGGATCTCAGGGGACCAATCAGCCCCAGCATTTT. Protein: CASRRGSQGTNQPQHF.

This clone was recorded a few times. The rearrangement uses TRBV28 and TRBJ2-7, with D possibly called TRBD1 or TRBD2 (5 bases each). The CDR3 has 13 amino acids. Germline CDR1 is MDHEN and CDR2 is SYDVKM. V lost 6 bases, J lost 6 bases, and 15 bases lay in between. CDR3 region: CASSIDRDREQYF. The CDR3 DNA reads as TGTGCCAGCAGCATCGACCGGGACCGCGAGCAGTACTTC.

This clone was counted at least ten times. DNA of the CDR3: TGTGCCAGCAGCTCTGCGGGTGGGAATCAGCCCCAGCATTTT. Protein sequence: CASSSAGGNQPQHF. V and J are TRBV7-9 and TRBJ1-5; unclear D gene. The V gene lost 4 bases and the J gene lost 4 bases, with 11 bases spanning the gap. Germline V lookup: CDR1 SEHNR, CDR2 FQNEAQ (reference sequence). The CDR3 is 14 residues long. Full variable domain (outside the CDR3, taken from reference TRBV7-9 and TRBJ1-5): DTGVSQNPRHKITKRGQNVTFRCDPISEHNRLYWYRQTLGQGPEFLTYFQNEAQLEKSRLLSDRFSAERPKGSFSTLEIQRTEQGDSAMYLCASSSAGGNQPQHFGDGTRLSIL.

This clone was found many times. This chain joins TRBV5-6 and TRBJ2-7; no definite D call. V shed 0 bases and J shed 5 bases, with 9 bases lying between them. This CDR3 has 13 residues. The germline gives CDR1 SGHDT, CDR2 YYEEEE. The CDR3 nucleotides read TGTGCCAGCAGCTTGGGAGACATCGACGAGCAGTACTTC. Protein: CASSLGDIDEQYF.

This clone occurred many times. The CDR3 region is CSVDSGVRTEAFF. The CDR3 region has the DNA TGCAGCGTTGATAGCGGGGTACGGACTGAAGCTTTCTTT. The V and J genes are TRBV29-1 and TRBJ1-1; D remains ambiguous. CDR1 and CDR2 from the germline V gene are SQVTM and ANQGSEA. CDR3 length: 13 amino acids. V shed 3 bases and J shed 5 bases, with 13 bases lying between them.

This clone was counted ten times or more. CDR3 loop: CASTGTAYGYTF. The CDR3, as DNA: TGTGCCAGCACCGGGACAGCCTATGGCTACACCTTC. The rearrangement joins TRBV9 to TRBJ1-2; 7 bases are shared with TRBD1. This CDR3 is built from 12 residues. Germline CDR1 and CDR2: SGDLS and YYNGEE. V shed 6 bases and J 4 bases; nucleotides not matched to a gene: 3.

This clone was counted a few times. The DNA of the CDR3 is TGTGCCAGTAGTATAGTGCTAGAGGACGGGGGCGAGCAGTACTTC. The encoded protein is CASSIVLEDGGEQYF. This sequence joins TRBV19 and TRBJ2-7, with D maybe TRBD2 (6 bases). Trimming cost V 1 base and J 6 bases, with 16 bases left between them. In germline, CDR1 is LNHDA, CDR2 SQIVND (reference sequence). The CDR3 has 15 residues.

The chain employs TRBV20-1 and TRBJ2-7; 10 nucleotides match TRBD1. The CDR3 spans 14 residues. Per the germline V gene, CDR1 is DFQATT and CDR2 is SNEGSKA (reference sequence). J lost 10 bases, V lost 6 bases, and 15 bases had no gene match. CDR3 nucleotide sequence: TGCAGTGCGCGCCGGACAGGGGGGCTCTTCGATCAGTACTTC. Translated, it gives CSARRTGGLFDQYF.

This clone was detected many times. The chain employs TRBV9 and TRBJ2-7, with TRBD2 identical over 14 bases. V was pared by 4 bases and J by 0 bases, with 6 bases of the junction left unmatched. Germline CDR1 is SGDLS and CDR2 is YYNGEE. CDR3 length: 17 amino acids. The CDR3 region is CASSLGTSGSSSYEQYF. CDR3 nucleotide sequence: TGTGCCAGCAGCTTAGGGACTAGCGGGAGTAGCTCCTACGAGCAGTACTTC.

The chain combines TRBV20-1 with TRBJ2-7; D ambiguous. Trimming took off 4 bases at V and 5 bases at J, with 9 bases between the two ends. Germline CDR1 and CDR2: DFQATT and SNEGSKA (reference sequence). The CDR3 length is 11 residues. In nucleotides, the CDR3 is TGCAGTGCTATCATGACCGACGAGCAGTACTTC. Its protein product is CSAIMTDEQYF.

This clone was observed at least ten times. CDR3 protein: CAITDRGRDSPLHF. The DNA of the CDR3 is TGTGCCATCACTGACAGGGGTAGAGATTCACCCCTCCACTTT. The chain is built from TRBV10-3 and TRBJ1-6, with TRBD1 matching 8 bases. The CDR3 runs 14 residues. The V gene end was trimmed by 7 bases and the J gene end by 8 bases; junction bases not matched to a gene: 7. CDR1 and CDR2 (germline): ENHRY, SYGVKD.

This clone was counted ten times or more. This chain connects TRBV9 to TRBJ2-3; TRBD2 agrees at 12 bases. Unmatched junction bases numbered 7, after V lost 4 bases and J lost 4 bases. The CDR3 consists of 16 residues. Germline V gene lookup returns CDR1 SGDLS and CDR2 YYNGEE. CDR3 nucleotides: TGTGCCAGCAGCACGGGACTAGCGGGTGGGGCAGATACGCAGTATTTT. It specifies CASSTGLAGGADTQYF.

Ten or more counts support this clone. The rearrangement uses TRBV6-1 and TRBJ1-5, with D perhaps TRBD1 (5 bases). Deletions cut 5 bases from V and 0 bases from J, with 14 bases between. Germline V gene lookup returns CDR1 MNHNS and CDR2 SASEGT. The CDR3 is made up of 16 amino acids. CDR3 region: CASSSIGANSNQPQHF. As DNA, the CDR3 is TGTGCCAGCAGTTCCATTGGGGCCAATAGCAATCAGCCCCAGCATTTT.

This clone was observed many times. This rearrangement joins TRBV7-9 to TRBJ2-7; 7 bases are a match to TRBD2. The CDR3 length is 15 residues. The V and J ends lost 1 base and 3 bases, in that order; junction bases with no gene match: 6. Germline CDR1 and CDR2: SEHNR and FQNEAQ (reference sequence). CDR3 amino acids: CASSLGEGLYYEQYF. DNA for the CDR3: TGTGCCAGCAGCTTAGGGGAGGGTTTATACTACGAGCAGTACTTC.

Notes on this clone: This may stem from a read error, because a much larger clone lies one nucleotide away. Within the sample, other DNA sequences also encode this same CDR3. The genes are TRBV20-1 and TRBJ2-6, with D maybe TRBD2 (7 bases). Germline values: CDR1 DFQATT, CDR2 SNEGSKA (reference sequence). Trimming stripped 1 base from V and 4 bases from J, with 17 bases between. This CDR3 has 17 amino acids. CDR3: CSARVGGGLGGANVLTF. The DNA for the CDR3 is TGCAGTGCTAGAGTGGGAGGGGGACTGGGAGGGGCCAACGTCCTGACTTTC.

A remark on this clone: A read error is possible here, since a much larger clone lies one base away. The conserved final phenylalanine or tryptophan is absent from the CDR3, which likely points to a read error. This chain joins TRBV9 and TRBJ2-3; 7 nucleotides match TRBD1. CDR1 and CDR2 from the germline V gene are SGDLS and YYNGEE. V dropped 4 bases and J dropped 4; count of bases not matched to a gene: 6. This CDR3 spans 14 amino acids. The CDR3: CASSPRQGPDTQYV. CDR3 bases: TGTGCCAGCAGCCCCCGACAGGGTCCAGATACGCAGTATGTT.

Here the CDR3 DNA reads TGTGCCAGCAGTTATAGCGGGGAGACCCAGTACTTC. It codes for CASSYSGETQYF. This sequence joins TRBV9 and TRBJ2-5; 7 nucleotides match TRBD2. With V trimmed by 5 bases and J by 5 bases, 3 bases remained unmatched. This CDR3 has 12 amino acids. Germline lookup yields CDR1 SGDLS and CDR2 YYNGEE.

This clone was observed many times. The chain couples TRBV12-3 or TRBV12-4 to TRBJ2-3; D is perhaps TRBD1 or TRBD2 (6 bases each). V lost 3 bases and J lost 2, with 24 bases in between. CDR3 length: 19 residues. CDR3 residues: CASSFNAMYTGAHTDTQYF. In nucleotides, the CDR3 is TGTGCCAGCAGTTTCAACGCCATGTATACGGGGGCACACACAGATACGCAGTATTTT.